These T cell receptor beta chains were read from a single sample in a study of PD-L1 blockade in urothelial cancer. Assay used: immunoSEQ multiplex PCR; TCRdb lists only in-frame clones, some missing. The data show roughly 24,000 clones, 86% seen once. This specimen was PBMCs, taken around atezolizumab (anti-PD-L1) treatment. The source is a man aged 60-69 years with urothelial cancer. The CDR3 runs from the conserved cysteine through the conserved F or W. Fields, in order: J gene, V gene, clone size, D gene, CDR3 DNA, CDR3 protein. The D gene is left open where the match is weak. Clone size is given for some rows only: seen once, a few or many times, or a class if the clone is expanded.

J gene: TRBJ1-3
V gene: TRBV9
clone size: NA
D gene: NA
CDR3 DNA: TGTGCCAGCAGCGTAGGGGGGGAAGTGGCGAACACCATATATTTT
CDR3 protein: CASSVGGEVANTIYF

J gene: TRBJ2-2
V gene: TRBV7-8
clone size: NA
D gene: TRBD1
CDR3 DNA: TGTGCCAGCAGCTTGGACAGGGGGAACACCGGGGAGCTGTTTTTT
CDR3 protein: CASSLDRGNTGELFF

J gene: TRBJ1-6
V gene: TRBV29-1
clone size: once
D gene: TRBD1
CDR3 DNA: TGCAGCGTGGGGACAGGTGGTAATTCACCCCTCCACTTT
CDR3 protein: CSVGTGGNSPLHF

J gene: TRBJ2-3
V gene: TRBV6-6
clone size: NA
D gene: TRBD1
CDR3 DNA: TGTGCCAGCTGCCAGGGGGCTGCAGATACGCAGTATTTT
CDR3 protein: CASCQGAADTQYF

J gene: TRBJ1-4
V gene: TRBV14
clone size: NA
D gene: TRBD1
CDR3 DNA: TGTGCCAGCAGCCCACGAGTGGGGACAGGGGAAGAAAAACTGTTTTTT
CDR3 protein: CASSPRVGTGEEKLFF

J gene: TRBJ2-3
V gene: TRBV5-4
clone size: NA
D gene: NA
CDR3 DNA: TGTGCCAGCAGCTCCGGACTCGGCACAGATACGCAGTATTTT
CDR3 protein: CASSSGLGTDTQYF

J gene: TRBJ1-2
V gene: TRBV9
clone size: NA
D gene: TRBD1
CDR3 DNA: TGTGCCAGCAGCGTCGGACAGGCCCTTAGGCGCTACACCTTC
CDR3 protein: CASSVGQALRRYTF

J gene: TRBJ1-3
V gene: TRBV6-1
clone size: NA
D gene: NA
CDR3 DNA: TGTGCCAGCAGTGACAGGGCCGGAGGGCGGGGAAACACCATATATTTT
CDR3 protein: CASSDRAGGRGNTIYF

J gene: TRBJ2-1
V gene: TRBV11-2
clone size: NA
D gene: TRBD2
CDR3 DNA: TGTGCCAGCAGCTTAGATCCAGCGGGAGGGCCAGGTAATGAGCAGTTCTTC
CDR3 protein: CASSLDPAGGPGNEQFF

J gene: TRBJ1-1
V gene: TRBV19
clone size: NA
D gene: NA
CDR3 DNA: TGTGCCAGTAGTATTGGAGCAAACACTGAAGCTTTCTTT
CDR3 protein: CASSIGANTEAFF

J gene: TRBJ2-5
V gene: TRBV5-1
clone size: few
D gene: TRBD2
CDR3 DNA: TGCGCCAGCAGCCCGTCTAGCGGGGGTCCCCAAGAGACCCAGTACTTC
CDR3 protein: CASSPSSGGPQETQYF

J gene: TRBJ1-2
V gene: TRBV19
clone size: NA
D gene: NA
CDR3 DNA: TGTGCCAGTTCATACGAGGCAGTTAATAACTATGGCTACACCTTC
CDR3 protein: CASSYEAVNNYGYTF

J gene: TRBJ2-1
V gene: TRBV19
clone size: NA
D gene: TRBD2
CDR3 DNA: TGTGCCAGTAGTATAGCGGGCGGGAGGCGAAGATACAATGAGCAGTTCTTC
CDR3 protein: CASSIAGGRRRYNEQFF

J gene: TRBJ2-2
V gene: TRBV6-5
clone size: NA
D gene: NA
CDR3 DNA: TGTGCCAGCAGTATCTCACATACCGGGGAGCTGTTTTTT
CDR3 protein: CASSISHTGELFF

J gene: TRBJ2-7
V gene: TRBV30
clone size: NA
D gene: TRBD2
CDR3 DNA: TGTGCCTGGAGTGACACAGACTCGCTTAGCGGGACAAACTACGAGCAGTACTTC
CDR3 protein: CAWSDTDSLSGTNYEQYF

J gene: TRBJ1-5
V gene: TRBV29-1
clone size: NA
D gene: TRBD1
CDR3 DNA: TGCAGCGCCATACAGGGGAGCGGTCAGCCCCAGCATTTT
CDR3 protein: CSAIQGSGQPQHF

J gene: TRBJ1-3
V gene: TRBV5-6
clone size: NA
D gene: NA
CDR3 DNA: TGTGCCAGCAGCTTGCGTCAGATCTCTGGAAACACCATATATTTT
CDR3 protein: CASSLRQISGNTIYF

J gene: TRBJ1-6
V gene: TRBV19
clone size: NA
D gene: NA
CDR3 DNA: TGTGCCAGTAGCAGATTCGACACACCCCTCCACTTT
CDR3 protein: CASSRFDTPLHF

J gene: TRBJ1-1
V gene: TRBV5-1
clone size: NA
D gene: TRBD1
CDR3 DNA: TGCGCCAGCAGCCATACAGGGGCGAGAGACACTGAAGCTTTCTTT
CDR3 protein: CASSHTGARDTEAFF

J gene: TRBJ1-2
V gene: TRBV5-1
clone size: few
D gene: NA
CDR3 DNA: TGCGCCAGCAGCCGACAGAGTAACTATGGCTACACCTTC
CDR3 protein: CASSRQSNYGYTF

J gene: TRBJ1-6
V gene: TRBV27
clone size: NA
D gene: TRBD1
CDR3 DNA: TGTGCCAGCAGTTTATCACAGGGGGCCCCAAATTCACCCCTCCACTTT
CDR3 protein: CASSLSQGAPNSPLHF

J gene: TRBJ2-2
V gene: TRBV29-1
clone size: NA
D gene: NA
CDR3 DNA: TGCAGCGCTAGAGTGGGGCAGGACACCGGGGAGCTGTTTTTT
CDR3 protein: CSARVGQDTGELFF

J gene: TRBJ2-1
V gene: TRBV5-1
clone size: NA
D gene: TRBD2
CDR3 DNA: TGCGCCAGCAGCTTGGAAGGTTCACTAGCGGGATACAATGAGCAGTTCTTC
CDR3 protein: CASSLEGSLAGYNEQFF

J gene: TRBJ1-6
V gene: TRBV19
clone size: once
D gene: NA
CDR3 DNA: TGTGCCAGTAGTATTCCACTTAATGGTTCACCCCTCCACTTT
CDR3 protein: CASSIPLNGSPLHF

J gene: TRBJ2-2
V gene: TRBV7-9
clone size: NA
D gene: NA
CDR3 DNA: TGTGCCAGCAGCTTCCACCGGCGGGGATCCATTAACACCGGGGAGCTGTTTTTT
CDR3 protein: CASSFHRRGSINTGELFF

J gene: TRBJ1-6
V gene: TRBV19
clone size: NA
D gene: NA
CDR3 DNA: TGTGCCAGTAGTATAGCCTGGGGAGGGGGTAATTCACCCCTCCACTTT
CDR3 protein: CASSIAWGGGNSPLHF